These 12 T cell receptor beta chains share one sample of origin, sequenced in a study of response to subunit inactivated influenza vaccine. TCRdb called the RT-PCR reads again in MiXCR, with one record for every CDR3 protein. The repertoire holds around 570,000 distinct CDR3 sequences, with about 11% as singletons. The data were also submitted as part of a second study, on T cells expressing NK-cell markers. That paper states: What made the TCR beta cDNA was 5'RACE template switching with UMIs.

The material was PBMCs from blood, obtained on the day of vaccination. The receptors originated from a man aged 45 to 65 who received an inactivated influenza vaccine.

As for this clonotype: A much larger clone differs from this one at a single base, so this may be a read error. The rearrangement links TRBV29-1 to TRBJ2-7; D perhaps matches TRBD2 (7 bases). Trimming shortened V by 2 bases and J by 2 bases, and 16 bases separated the two germline ends. Germline CDR1 and CDR2: SQVTM and ANQGSEA. This CDR3 spans 15 amino acids. Here the CDR3 reads CSVEILGGAAYEQYF. CDR3 bases: TGCAGCGTTGAAATCTTAGGGGGGGCCGCCTACGAGCAGTACTTC.

The rearrangement links TRBV3-1 to TRBJ2-5; 16 bases agree with TRBD2. Germline V CDR1 and CDR2: LGHDT, YNNKEL (reference sequence). CDR3 length: 19 amino acids. With V trimmed by 0 bases and J by 1 base, 5 bases remained unmatched. CDR3 DNA sequence: TGTGCCAGCAGCCAAGATGGGGGGACTAGCGGGAGGGCCCAAGAGACCCAGTACTTC. It specifies CASSQDGGTSGRAQETQYF.

With regard to this clonotype: Sequence at one end of the junction differs from germline and may be a read error. V and J are TRBV6-2 or TRBV6-3 and TRBJ2-5; 8 bases agree with TRBD2. This CDR3 has 15 residues. Germline V gene lookup returns CDR1 MNHEY and CDR2 SVGEGT. The CDR3 protein is CSSRAAGGLQETQYF. The CDR3 DNA sequence: TGTTCCAGCAGGGCTGCGGGGGGCTTACAAGAGACCCAGTACTTC.

This clonotype has only a few counts. The chain couples TRBV27 to TRBJ2-5; 7 nucleotides line up with TRBD2. Germline CDR1 is MNHEY and CDR2 is SMNVEV (reference sequence). The CDR3 loop spans 15 amino acids. J gave up 1 base and V 5 bases, and 7 bases lay outside the gene matches. The CDR3 region has the DNA TGTGCCAGCAGTCCCTTTCTAGCGGCCCAAGAGACCCAGTACTTC. It encodes CASSPFLAAQETQYF.

This clonotype was seen a few times. The CDR3 loop is CASSYSLGPLHF. The CDR3 bases are TGTGCCAGCAGTTACTCGTTGGGTCCCCTCCACTTT. V usage is TRBV6-5 and J usage is TRBJ1-6; no definite D call. Germline V CDR1 and CDR2: MNHEY, SVGAGI. The CDR3 is 12 residues long. Trimming took off 0 bases at V and 13 bases at J, with 7 bases between the two ends.

The rearrangement joins TRBV5-1 to TRBJ2-7; D unresolved. Germline CDR1 and CDR2: SGHRS and YFSETQ. Trimming removed 0 bases at V and 2 bases at J, with 9 bases between. CDR3 length equals 14 residues. The CDR3 DNA follows: TGCGCCAGCAGCTTGGATACACGCACCTACGAGCAGTACTTC. It is translated as CASSLDTRTYEQYF. The full variable domain, completed using reference TRBV5-1 and TRBJ2-7, is KAGVTQTPRYLIKTRGQQVTLSCSPISGHRSVSWYQQTPGQGLQFLFEYFSETQRNKGNFPGRFSGRQFSNSRSEMNVSTLELGDSALYLCASSLDTRTYEQYFGPGTRLTVT.

The chain employs TRBV20-1 and TRBJ2-7, with a weak D call TRBD2 (5 bases). This CDR3 is 13 amino acids long. V lost 3 bases and J lost 0, with 9 bases in between. Germline CDR1 is DFQATT and CDR2 is SNEGSKA (reference sequence). The CDR3 protein is CSARPTSSYEQYF. The CDR3 nucleotides read TGCAGTGCTAGGCCTACTAGCTCCTACGAGCAGTACTTC.

V usage is TRBV20-1 and J usage is TRBJ1-5; 9 bases match TRBD1. CDR1 is DFQATT and CDR2 is SNEGSKA in the germline V gene (reference sequence). CDR3 length equals 13 residues. V shed 7 bases, J shed 7 bases, and the junction held 8 bases outside the gene matches. CDR3 residues: CSVRTGVRQPQHF. The CDR3, as DNA: TGCAGTGTTAGGACAGGGGTCAGGCAGCCCCAGCATTTT.

This clonotype was counted between two and nine times. The chain carries TRBV5-1 and TRBJ2-2, with D possibly matching TRBD1 (5 bases). Germline CDR1 is SGHRS and CDR2 is YFSETQ. This CDR3 is built from 15 residues. Trimming left V 1 base short and J 2 bases short, with 9 bases between. The CDR3 DNA is TGCGCCAGCAGCTTGTACAGGTCTAACACCGGGGAGCTGTTTTTT. Protein: CASSLYRSNTGELFF.

This clonotype was picked up a small number of times. The chain recombines TRBV29-1 with TRBJ2-3, with D perhaps matching TRBD1 (5 bases). V was trimmed by 0 bases and J by 2 bases, leaving 18 bases between them. The CDR3 runs 17 residues. CDR1 SQVTM and CDR2 ANQGSEA come from the germline V gene. The CDR3 bases are TGCAGCGTTGAAGATCCAGTGGGCCAGGGAACCACAGATACGCAGTATTTT. Translating it yields CSVEDPVGQGTTDTQYF.

The V call is TRBV11-2, the J call TRBJ2-1; TRBD1 might be the D (6 bases). Germline assignment: CDR1 SGHAT and CDR2 FQNNGV. V dropped 3 bases and J dropped 6 bases, with 9 bases sitting between them. This CDR3 is built from 13 residues. The CDR3: CASSFGQINEQFF. The CDR3, as DNA: TGTGCCAGCAGCTTCGGACAGATCAATGAGCAGTTCTTC.

The chain recombines TRBV4-2 with TRBJ1-2; D ambiguous. The V and J ends lost 0 bases and 5 bases respectively, with 13 bases between them. From germline, CDR1 is LGHNA and CDR2 YNFKEQ. There are 15 residues in the CDR3. Written as DNA, the CDR3 is TGTGCCAGCAGCCAAGAGGAGGGCACAGCATATGGCTACACCTTC. It is translated as CASSQEEGTAYGYTF.